A selection of T cell receptor beta chains follows, all from one sample in a study of OX40 agonist ivuxolimab in advanced cancers. Sequenced by immunoSEQ multiplex PCR; TCRdb stores in-frame clones only, minus some. The sample lists about 83,000 clones, around 84% seen once, with around 1.5% in the top ten. Sequencing used CD4+ or CD8+ T cells sorted from blood, obtained in a trial of the OX40 agonist ivuxolimab. All receptors derive from an adult with an advanced solid tumor such as melanoma, head and neck, liver or kidney cancer. Each CDR3 is given with its conserved first and last residue. D genes are given only for firm matches. Size is omitted from some rows. Given values are once, few, many or a class for expanded clones.

d_gene	v_gene	abundance	j_gene	CDR3aa	CDR3nt
.	TRBV6-1	.	TRBJ1-1	CASSERTGSTVTEAFF	TGTGCCAGCAGTGAAAGAACAGGCAGTACGGTCACTGAAGCTTTCTTT
.	TRBV2	.	TRBJ2-7	CASRWEYYEQYF	TGTGCCAGCAGATGGGAATACTACGAGCAGTACTTC
TRBD2	TRBV6-5	few	TRBJ2-7	CASRPVGLAGYEQYF	TGTGCCAGCAGACCGGTTGGACTAGCGGGATACGAGCAGTACTTC
.	TRBV30	.	TRBJ1-3	CAWSTGRRNTIYF	TGTGCCTGGAGTACAGGGAGAAGAAACACCATATATTTT
TRBD1	TRBV28	.	TRBJ1-2	CASIPRKDRGVKGYTF	TGTGCCAGCATACCACGGAAGGACAGGGGGGTAAAAGGCTACACCTTC
.	TRBV5-4	.	TRBJ1-5	CASSLRIARNNQPQHF	TGTGCCAGCAGCTTGAGGATAGCCAGGAACAATCAGCCCCAGCATTTT
.	TRBV5-1	.	TRBJ2-1	CASSLMRRENNEQFF	TGCGCCAGCAGCTTGATGCGAAGGGAGAACAATGAGCAGTTCTTC
.	TRBV4-2	once	TRBJ1-2	CASSQERVRGDGYTF	TGTGCCAGCAGCCAAGAGAGGGTTCGAGGAGATGGCTACACCTTC
.	TRBV6-1	once	TRBJ2-3	CASSGVGTDTQYF	TGTGCCAGTAGCGGCGTTGGCACAGATACGCAGTATTTT
.	TRBV6-1	.	TRBJ1-3	CASSEASEGFLGNTIYF	TGTGCCAGCAGTGAAGCTTCAGAAGGGTTCTTGGGAAACACCATATATTTT
.	TRBV5-4	.	TRBJ2-3	CASSFRPDTQYF	TGTGCCAGCAGCTTCAGGCCAGATACGCAGTATTTT
.	TRBV5-8	.	TRBJ2-6	CASEECITQSRANVLTF	TGTGCCAGCGAGGAGTGTATCACACAAAGTCGGGCCAACGTCCTGACTTTC
TRBD1	TRBV11-1	.	TRBJ2-5	CASSLVKGAPETQYF	TGTGCCAGCAGCTTAGTGAAGGGGGCACCTGAGACCCAGTACTTC
.	TRBV7-2	.	TRBJ2-7	CASSPPGSSYSYEQYF	TGTGCCAGCAGCCCCCCGGGCAGCAGCTACTCCTACGAGCAGTACTTC
.	TRBV29-1	.	TRBJ1-2	CSVGEGHYGYTF	TGCAGCGTTGGGGAGGGCCACTATGGCTACACCTTC
TRBD2	TRBV7-9	.	TRBJ2-5	CASSRTSVRETQYF	TGTGCCAGCAGCCGGACTAGCGTAAGAGAGACCCAGTACTTC
.	TRBV30	.	TRBJ1-6	CAWEGVSPSPLHF	TGTGCCTGGGAAGGGGTCTCCCCTTCACCCCTCCACTTT
.	TRBV6-1	.	TRBJ2-7	CASTTTRSTYEQYF	TGTGCCAGCACGACGACTAGGTCCACCTACGAGCAGTACTTC
.	TRBV29-1	.	TRBJ1-1	CSVTGGNTEAFF	TGCAGCGTTACTGGGGGGAACACTGAAGCTTTCTTT
TRBD2	TRBV15	.	TRBJ2-7	CATSRVYGGGTYEQYF	TGTGCCACCAGCAGAGTTTATGGGGGGGGGACCTACGAGCAGTACTTC
.	TRBV5-5	.	TRBJ2-7	CASSLVAKDGEQYF	TGTGCCAGCAGCTTGGTAGCCAAGGATGGCGAGCAGTACTTC
.	TRBV6-6	few	TRBJ1-5	CATQSGNSNQPQHF	TGTGCCACACAGTCGGGGAATAGCAATCAGCCCCAGCATTTT
.	TRBV6-6	.	TRBJ2-5	CASRWVETQYF	TGTGCCAGCAGATGGGTGGAGACCCAGTACTTC
.	TRBV6-1	.	TRBJ2-7	CASIRDGTYEQYF	TGTGCCAGCATACGGGACGGAACCTACGAGCAGTACTTC